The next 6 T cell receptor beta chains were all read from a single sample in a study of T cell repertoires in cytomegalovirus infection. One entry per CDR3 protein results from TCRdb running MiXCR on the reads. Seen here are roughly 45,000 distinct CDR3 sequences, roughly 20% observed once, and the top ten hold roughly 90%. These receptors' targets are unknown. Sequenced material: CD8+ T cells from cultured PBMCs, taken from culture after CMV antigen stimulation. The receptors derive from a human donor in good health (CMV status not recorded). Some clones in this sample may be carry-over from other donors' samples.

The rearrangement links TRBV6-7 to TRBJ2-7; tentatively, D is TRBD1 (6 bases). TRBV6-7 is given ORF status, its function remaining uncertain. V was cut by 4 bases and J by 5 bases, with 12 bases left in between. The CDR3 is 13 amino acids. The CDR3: CASSSSGVHEQYF. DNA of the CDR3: TGTGCCAGCAGTTCATCAGGGGTACACGAGCAGTACTTC.

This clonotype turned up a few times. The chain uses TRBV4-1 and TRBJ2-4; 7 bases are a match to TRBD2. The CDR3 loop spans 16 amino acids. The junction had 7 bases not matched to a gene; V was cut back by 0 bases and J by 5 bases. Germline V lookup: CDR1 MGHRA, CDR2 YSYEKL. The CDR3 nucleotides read TGCGCCAGCAGCCAAGAGTGGGGGACTACACAAAACATTCAGTACTTC. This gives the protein CASSQEWGTTQNIQYF.

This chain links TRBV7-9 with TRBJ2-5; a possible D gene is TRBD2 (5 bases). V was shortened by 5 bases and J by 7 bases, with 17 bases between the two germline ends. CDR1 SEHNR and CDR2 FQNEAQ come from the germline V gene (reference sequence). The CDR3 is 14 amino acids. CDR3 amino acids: CASSGQSPEGTQYF. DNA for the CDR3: TGTGCCAGCAGCGGGCAAAGCCCCGAGGGGACCCAGTACTTC.

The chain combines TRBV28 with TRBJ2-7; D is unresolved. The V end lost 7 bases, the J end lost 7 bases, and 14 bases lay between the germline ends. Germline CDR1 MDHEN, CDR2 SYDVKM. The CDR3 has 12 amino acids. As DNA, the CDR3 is TGTGCCAGCACCCTCTACGGCGATGAGCAGTACTTC. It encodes CASTLYGDEQYF.

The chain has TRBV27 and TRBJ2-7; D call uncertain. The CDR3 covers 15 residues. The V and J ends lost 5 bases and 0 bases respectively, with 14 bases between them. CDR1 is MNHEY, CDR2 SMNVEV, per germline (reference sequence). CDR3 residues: CASSHENPSSYEQYF. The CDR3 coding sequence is TGTGCCAGCAGTCACGAAAACCCCAGCTCCTACGAGCAGTACTTC.

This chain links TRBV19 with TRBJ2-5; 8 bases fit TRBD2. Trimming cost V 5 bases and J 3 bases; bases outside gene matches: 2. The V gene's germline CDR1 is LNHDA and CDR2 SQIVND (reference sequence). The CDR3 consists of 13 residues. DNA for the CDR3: TGTGCCAGTAGTCCGGGACTAGAAGAGACCCAGTACTTC. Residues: CASSPGLEETQYF.